One sample yielded the 28 T cell receptor beta chains listed below, sequenced in a study of OX40 agonist ivuxolimab in advanced cancers. Clones were sequenced by immunoSEQ multiplex PCR, and TCRdb holds only the in-frame ones, with some missing. The sample includes tens of thousands of clones, roughly nine tenths seen only once; the top ten take 38%. The sequencing here drew on CD4+ or CD8+ T cells sorted from blood, taken in a trial of the OX40 agonist ivuxolimab. The receptors shown here come from an adult with an advanced solid tumor such as melanoma, head and neck, liver or kidney cancer.

The rearrangement joins TRBV29-1 to TRBJ2-1; no clear D gene. The ends were cut back, 6 bases at V and 4 bases at J, with 22 bases in the middle. The germline V gene encodes CDR1 SQVTM and CDR2 ANQGSEA. The CDR3 runs to 16 residues. For the CDR3, the DNA is TGCAGCGTCTCTGACTGGACCTCAGCCACATACAATGAGCAGTTCTTC. Its protein product is CSVSDWTSATYNEQFF.

The rearrangement joins TRBV28 to TRBJ1-1; D remains unclear. The germline CDR1 and CDR2 sequences are MDHEN and SYDVKM. This CDR3 has 14 residues. Deletions cut 2 bases from V and 3 bases from J, with 10 bases between. The CDR3 here is CASSLRASYTEAFF. The CDR3 DNA follows: TGTGCCAGCAGTTTACGGGCCTCTTACACTGAAGCTTTCTTT. Based on the CDR3 plus reference TRBV28 and TRBJ1-1, the full variable domain is DVKVTQSSRYLVKRTGEKVFLECVQDMDHENMFWYRQDPGLGLRLIYFSYDVKMKEKGDIPEGYSVSREKKERFSLILESASTNQTSMYLCASSLRASYTEAFFGQGTRLTVV.

The rearrangement joins TRBV11-2 to TRBJ1-2; D uncertain. Germline lookup yields CDR1 SGHAT and CDR2 FQNNGV. This CDR3 contains 13 residues. V shed 2 bases and J shed 4 bases, with 8 bases lying between them. The CDR3 reads CASSLLSSYGYTF. The CDR3 DNA reads as TGTGCCAGCAGCTTACTCTCTAGCTATGGCTACACCTTC.

Written as DNA, the CDR3 is TGTGCCAGCAGTGGAGACAGGGCATCCTACGAGCAGTACTTC. The encoded protein is CASSGDRASYEQYF. The chain uses TRBV2 and TRBJ2-7; TRBD1 agrees at 7 bases. CDR3 length: 14 amino acids. After removal of 4 bases from V and 1 base from J, the junction contained 4 bases not matched to a gene. The germline V gene has CDR1 SNHLY and CDR2 FYNNEI. Filled out from reference TRBV2 and TRBJ2-7, the complete variable domain reads EPEVTQTPSHQVTQMGQEVILRCVPISNHLYFYWYRQILGQKVEFLVSFYNNEISEKSEIFDDQFSVERPDGSNFTLKIRSTKLEDSAMYFCASSGDRASYEQYFGPGTRLTVT.

Notes on this clone: The germline gene is not matched at one end of the junction; a read error may be the cause. This sequence joins TRBV7-7 and TRBJ2-1; possibly TRBD1 or TRBD2 for D (5 bases each). Germline V gene lookup returns CDR1 SSHAT and CDR2 FNYEAQ (reference sequence). This CDR3 has 16 amino acids. Here the CDR3 DNA reads TGTGCTAGCAGCTTAGGGACCCGCGGATCCTACAATGAGCAGTTCTTC. This translates into CASSLGTRGSYNEQFF. The full variable domain, its missing parts supplied by reference TRBV7-7 and TRBJ2-1, is GAGVSQSPRYKVTKRGQDVTLRCDPISSHATLYWYQQALGQGPEFLTYFNYEAQPDKSGLPSDRFSAERPEGSISTLTIQRTEQRDSAMYRCASSLGTRGSYNEQFFGPGTRLTVL.

The chain employs TRBV4-1 and TRBJ2-3, with 9 bases lining up with TRBD2. Germline V gene data show CDR1 as MGHRA and CDR2 as YSYEKL. The CDR3 contains 14 residues. After removal of 1 base from V and 5 bases from J, the junction contained 1 base not matched to a gene. CDR3 sequence: CASSQATSGDTQYF. The CDR3, as DNA: TGCGCCAGCAGCCAAGCGACTAGCGGAGATACGCAGTATTTT.

The rearrangement joins TRBV28 to TRBJ2-3; perhaps TRBD2 as D (5 bases). Germline V gene data show CDR1 as MDHEN and CDR2 as SYDVKM. Trimming removed 3 bases from V and 3 bases from J, with 10 bases in between. The CDR3 spans 14 residues. CDR3 coding DNA: TGTGCCAGCAGTTTCCTGGCGGGTACAGATACGCAGTATTTT. This sequence encodes CASSFLAGTDTQYF.

This sequence joins TRBV18 and TRBJ2-3; D call uncertain. Per germline, CDR1 KGHSH and CDR2 LQKENI. V was pared by 3 bases and J by 6 bases, with 13 bases between. The length of the CDR3 is 14 residues. The CDR3 DNA is TGTGCCAGCTCACCGCCCCTTCATGCCGATACGCAGTATTTT. Amino acids: CASSPPLHADTQYF.

The chain uses TRBV7-9 and TRBJ2-2; D perhaps matches TRBD1 (7 bases). With 1 base removed from V and 3 bases from J, the gap between germline ends came to 12 bases. CDR3 length: 16 amino acids. Germline lookup yields CDR1 SEHNR and CDR2 FQNEAQ (reference sequence). For the CDR3, the DNA is TGTGCCAGCAGCTTAGGCCCAGGGGGGCACACCGGGGAGCTGTTTTTT. Protein product: CASSLGPGGHTGELFF.

This clone was counted a single time. The CDR3 region is CASGEPGQGSYNEQFF. In nucleotides, the CDR3 is TGCGCCAGCGGAGAACCGGGACAGGGCTCCTACAATGAGCAGTTCTTC. The rearrangement joins TRBV5-1 to TRBJ2-1; 9 nucleotides align to TRBD1. The CDR3 sequence is 16 residues long. Germline trimming cut 7 bases from V and 0 bases from J; bases unmatched to any gene: 8. CDR1 and CDR2 (germline): SGHRS, YFSETQ.

This chain links TRBV5-1 with TRBJ2-7, with D possibly matching TRBD1 (5 bases). Trimming removed 4 bases from V and 3 bases from J, with 17 bases in between. The CDR3 contains 15 residues. Germline V gene sequence: CDR1 SGHRS, CDR2 YFSETQ. The CDR3 DNA follows: TGCGCCAGCAGCCCCCAACCTGGGGCCTACTACGAGCAGTACTTC. Encoded protein: CASSPQPGAYYEQYF.

In its sample, this clone was seen once. The chain uses TRBV27 and TRBJ2-5, with D hard to call. The last part of the DNA fits TRBJ2-7 better; the J call may be wrong. Germline CDR1 MNHEY, CDR2 SMNVEV (reference sequence). The CDR3 contains 14 residues. The CDR3 coding sequence is TGTGCCAGCAGTTTGGCAGCCTACTCCTACGAGCAGTACTTC. Its translation: CASSLAAYSYEQYF.

J is TRBJ2-5 and V is TRBV4-1; either TRBD1 or TRBD2 may fit D (6 bases each). The germline CDR1 and CDR2 sequences are MGHRA and YSYEKL. The CDR3 runs 15 residues. With 1 base removed from V and 2 bases from J, the gap between germline ends came to 11 bases. The CDR3 reads CASSQGGAVQETQYF. CDR3 bases: TGCGCCAGCAGCCAAGGGGGGGCGGTTCAAGAGACCCAGTACTTC.

The chain recombines TRBV2 with TRBJ1-1; D not resolved. The CDR3 is 14 amino acids. V lost 5 bases and J lost 5, with 15 bases in between. CDR1 and CDR2 (germline): SNHLY, FYNNEI. The CDR3 protein is CASSKIREWTEAFF. Written as DNA, the CDR3 is TGTGCCAGCAGTAAGATTAGGGAGTGGACTGAAGCTTTCTTT.

The V gene is TRBV4-2, the J gene TRBJ2-7; D is unclear. Germline V CDR1 and CDR2: LGHNA, YNFKEQ. The ends were cut back, 0 bases at V and 0 bases at J, with 12 bases in the middle. The CDR3 runs 16 residues. As DNA, the CDR3 is TGTGCCAGCAGCCAAGATCCACAGTCTGACTCCTACGAGCAGTACTTC. Translated: CASSQDPQSDSYEQYF.

Regarding this clone: The junction and the germline gene differ at one end; a read error may be behind it. The chain couples TRBV14 to TRBJ1-5; 9 bases line up with TRBD1. CDR3 length: 17 residues. Germline CDR1 reads SGHDN; CDR2 reads FVKESK. The DNA for the CDR3 is TGTGCCAGCATTAAATACAGGGGGCAGTTTATAAAGTCAGCCCCAGCATTT. Translated, it gives CASIKYRGQFIKSAPAF.

This rearrangement joins TRBV11-2 to TRBJ1-4; D may be TRBD1 (6 bases). Germline lookup yields CDR1 SGHAT and CDR2 FQNNGV. Deletions cut 6 bases from V and 4 bases from J, with 15 bases between. The CDR3 loop spans 15 amino acids. The CDR3 DNA follows: TGTGCCAGCAGTTATTCGGGGGCGTATAATGAAAAACTGTTTTTT. Translating it yields CASSYSGAYNEKLFF.

The chain joins TRBV30 to TRBJ1-5; 8 positions match TRBD1. CDR3 length: 18 residues. Trimming cost V 0 bases and J 0 bases; bases outside gene matches: 10. The germline V gene encodes CDR1 GTSNPN and CDR2 SVGIG (reference sequence). In nucleotides, the CDR3 is TGTGCCTGGAGTGTACGGGGGACAGGCCCTTATAGCAATCAGCCCCAGCATTTT. It translates to CAWSVRGTGPYSNQPQHF.

The chain has TRBV4-2 and TRBJ2-5; no definite D call. The tail of the sequence fits TRBJ2-7 better, so the J call may be wrong. The germline gives CDR1 LGHNA, CDR2 YNFKEQ. The CDR3 is 17 amino acids. The DNA of the CDR3 is TGTGCCAGCAGCCAGACCGACAAATCTTTAAGCTCCTACGAGCAGTACTTC. It is translated as CASSQTDKSLSSYEQYF.

This chain uses TRBV7-9 with TRBJ2-7, with 10 bases identical to TRBD2. V lost 5 bases, J lost 1 base, and 5 bases stayed unmatched. Germline V CDR1 and CDR2: SEHNR, FQNEAQ (reference sequence). The CDR3 runs 15 residues. CDR3 residues: CASSPSGRASYEQYF. The CDR3 DNA follows: TGTGCCAGCAGCCCCAGCGGGAGGGCGTCCTACGAGCAGTACTTC.

This rearrangement joins TRBV11-3 to TRBJ2-2; tentatively, D is TRBD2 (5 bases). Germline CDR1 is SGHNT and CDR2 is YENEEA. This CDR3 comprises 14 residues. V gave up 4 bases and J gave up 6 bases, with 12 bases separating them. The CDR3 DNA is TGTGCCAGCAGCTCCCAGCGGTGGGCCGGGGAGCTGTTTTTT. Translating it yields CASSSQRWAGELFF.

V is TRBV9 and J is TRBJ1-5; the match to TRBD1 covers 8 bases. Germline assignment: CDR1 SGDLS and CDR2 YYNGEE. V lost 0 bases and J lost 5; bases outside the gene matches: 4. This CDR3 is 15 amino acids long. In nucleotides, the CDR3 is TGTGCCAGCAGCGTAGGATGGGGACAGGATCAGCCCCAGCATTTT. This translates into CASSVGWGQDQPQHF.

The chain joins TRBV15 to TRBJ2-3, with D hard to call. CDR1 and CDR2 from the germline V gene are LNHNV and YYDKDF (reference sequence). The CDR3 sequence is 14 residues long. V was clipped by 0 bases and J by 3 bases, with 7 bases between them. The CDR3 DNA reads as TGTGCCACCAGCAGAGATGTAACGACAGATACGCAGTATTTT. It specifies CATSRDVTTDTQYF.

This chain uses TRBV28 with TRBJ1-2, with a tentative D call TRBD1 (6 bases). The CDR3 is made up of 14 amino acids. Trimming removed 3 bases at V and 2 bases at J, with 10 bases between. The germline CDR1 and CDR2 sequences are MDHEN and SYDVKM. CDR3 in amino acids: CASSLLQGNYGYTF. As DNA, the CDR3 is TGTGCCAGCAGTTTGTTACAGGGAAACTATGGCTACACCTTC.

The chain links TRBV6-5 to TRBJ2-1; 12 bases map to TRBD2. Germline V CDR1 and CDR2: MNHEY, SVGAGI. The V gene end was trimmed by 0 bases and the J gene end by 10 bases; junction bases not matched to a gene: 7. CDR3 length: 16 residues. CDR3 protein: CASSYSELAGGGEQFF. CDR3 DNA sequence: TGTGCCAGCAGTTACTCTGAGCTAGCGGGAGGGGGGGAGCAGTTCTTC.

This clone was detected only once. J is TRBJ1-2 and V is TRBV29-1, with D perhaps matching TRBD1 (6 bases). Germline CDR1 reads SQVTM; CDR2 reads ANQGSEA. The CDR3 runs 11 residues. The ends were cut back, 7 bases at V and 5 bases at J, with 11 bases in the middle. The CDR3 is CSAPQGYGYTF. CDR3 in DNA: TGCAGCGCCCCACAGGGTTATGGCTACACCTTC.

This chain links TRBV10-2 with TRBJ2-1; TRBD2 matches 9 bases. From germline, CDR1 is WSHSY and CDR2 SAAADI. Losses at the gene ends were 6 bases for V and 4 bases for J; bases not matched to a gene: 7. The CDR3 extends over 15 amino acids. The DNA of the CDR3 is TGCGCCAGCAGGGTTAGACTAGCGGATTACAATGAGCAGTTCTTC. Amino acids: CASRVRLADYNEQFF.

The gene calls are TRBV13 and TRBJ2-1, with D perhaps given as TRBD1 or TRBD2 (5 bases each). This CDR3 has 15 residues. From germline, CDR1 is PRHDT and CDR2 FYEKMQ (reference sequence). V lost 7 bases to trimming and J lost 8 bases, with 21 bases between them. CDR3 residues: CASNVGSGYGDEQFF. The CDR3 bases are TGTGCCAGCAACGTTGGTTCAGGGTACGGGGATGAGCAGTTCTTC.